A single sample is the source of the 23 T cell receptor beta chains below, sequenced in a study of T-cell reconstitution after alpha-beta-depleted transplantation in children (dated by TCRdb to about 2016). Libraries were prepared through PCR. Instrument on record: Illumina HiSeq 2500. Molecular barcoding was employed in the preparation of TCR libraries, with unique molecular identifiers being used to normalize TCRbeta repertoire quantification. TCRdb trimmed the raw reads at Q25, called clones with MiXCR and kept productive beta chains. When rows share a CDR3 protein, they turn into one entry using the most common DNA and genes. This sample gives 200,000 or so distinct CDR3 sequences in total; roughly 8.1% of them show up just once. Roughly 36% of the sample belongs to the ten largest clones. The intended sense of this specimen's treatment or condition label: allogeneic hematopoietic cell transplantation with graft depleted of TCRalphabeta T cells and CD19 B cells.

The sample in question was PBMCs, mostly from graft donor cells, obtained 360 days after TCRalphabeta/CD19-depleted stem cell transplant. The receptor source for this set is a male patient between 2 and 10 years old who had a stem cell transplant for acute myeloid leukemia, so the T cells may come from the graft donor.

Ten or more counts support this clonotype. This chain uses TRBV12-3 or TRBV12-4 with TRBJ2-3; 11 bases map to TRBD2. The length of the CDR3 is 16 residues. V trimming: 3 bases; J trimming: 2 bases; junction bases outside the gene matches: 4. Written as DNA, the CDR3 is TGTGCCAGCAGTTTTTCGGGACTAGCGGACACAGATACGCAGTATTTT. This encodes CASSFSGLADTDTQYF.

V usage is TRBV20-1 and J usage is TRBJ1-1; TRBD1 matches at 8 bases. The CDR3 sequence is 14 residues long. The V gene's germline CDR1 is DFQATT and CDR2 SNEGSKA (reference sequence). The V and J ends lost 1 base and 3 bases, in that order; junction bases with no gene match: 4. CDR3 in DNA: TGCAGTGCTAGAGCCCTCAGGGGGCACACTGAAGCTTTCTTT. This encodes CSARALRGHTEAFF.

This clonotype has at least ten counts. V gene TRBV12-3 or TRBV12-4 combines with J gene TRBJ2-1, with D uncertain. The CDR3 extends over 14 amino acids. V was shortened by 3 bases and J by 5 bases, with 11 bases between the two germline ends. CDR3 protein: CASSFTGRNNEQFF. CDR3 nucleotides: TGTGCCAGCAGTTTTACCGGGCGTAACAATGAGCAGTTCTTC.

This clonotype was counted at least ten times. The chain carries TRBV20-1 and TRBJ2-5; unclear D gene. Germline CDR1 reads DFQATT; CDR2 reads SNEGSKA (reference sequence). Trimming shortened V by 5 bases and J by 4 bases, and 20 bases separated the two germline ends. The CDR3 length is 15 residues. This CDR3 is CSAVPVVPPGETQYF. The DNA of the CDR3 is TGCAGTGCTGTCCCCGTAGTACCCCCTGGAGAGACCCAGTACTTC.

This clonotype was seen repeatedly, ten times or more. The rearrangement uses TRBV12-3 or TRBV12-4 and TRBJ2-3, with TRBD2 identical over 9 bases. V trimming: 4 bases; J trimming: 2 bases; junction bases outside the gene matches: 7. The CDR3 has 16 amino acids. The CDR3 protein is CASSSGTSSYTDTQYF. For the CDR3, the DNA is TGTGCCAGCAGTTCCGGGACTAGCAGTTACACAGATACGCAGTATTTT.

V usage is TRBV29-1 and J usage is TRBJ2-7; tentative D call: TRBD2 (6 bases). Per the germline V gene, CDR1 is SQVTM and CDR2 is ANQGSEA. V was pared by 4 bases and J by 0 bases, with 10 bases between. CDR3 length: 13 amino acids. As DNA, the CDR3 is TGCAGCGTTGGATGGGGGGACTCCTACGAGCAGTACTTC. This encodes CSVGWGDSYEQYF.

This clonotype was seen at least ten times. The chain has TRBV15 and TRBJ2-7; D is unclear. Germline CDR1 is LNHNV and CDR2 is YYDKDF (reference sequence). The CDR3 has 14 amino acids. V was shortened by 0 bases and J by 3 bases, with 9 bases between the two germline ends. CDR3 amino acids: CATSRDRIVYEQYF. For the CDR3, the DNA is TGTGCCACCAGCAGAGATAGGATCGTCTACGAGCAGTACTTC.

This clonotype was detected a few times. V and J are TRBV12-3 or TRBV12-4 and TRBJ2-5; TRBD1 aligns across 9 bases. The CDR3 length is 15 residues. V lost 3 bases and J lost 4; bases outside the gene matches: 6. The CDR3 reads CASSFPDRGTETQYF. The CDR3 coding sequence is TGTGCCAGCAGTTTCCCCGACAGGGGGACAGAGACCCAGTACTTC.

As to this clonotype: Without the conserved terminal phenylalanine or tryptophan, this CDR3 likely stems from a read error. This sequence joins TRBV20-1 and TRBJ1-2; possibly TRBD1 for D (6 bases). The CDR3 consists of 11 residues. CDR1 and CDR2 (germline): DFQATT, SNEGSKA (reference sequence). CDR3 bases: TGCACCAGTCAGGGGAACTATGGCTACACCTTG. The encoded protein is CTSQGNYGYTL.

This clonotype was picked up a small number of times. The rearrangement links TRBV15 to TRBJ2-7, with D maybe TRBD2 (6 bases). This CDR3 has 15 residues. CDR1 is LNHNV and CDR2 is YYDKDF in the germline V gene (reference sequence). Between the trimmed V and J ends, which lost 2 bases and 2 bases, there was a span of 13 bases. CDR3 amino acids: CATSRRRGYPYEQYF. As DNA, the CDR3 is TGTGCCACCAGCAGAAGGAGGGGTTACCCCTACGAGCAGTACTTC. The complete variable domain, with remaining parts taken from reference TRBV15 and TRBJ2-7, reads DAMVIQNPRYQVTQFGKPVTLSCSQTLNHNVMYWYQQKSSQAPKLLFHYYDKDFNNEADTPDNFQSRRPNTSFCFLDIRSPGLGDTAMYLCATSRRRGYPYEQYFGPGTRLTVT.

The V call is TRBV4-3, the J call TRBJ2-7; D is uncertain. V was shortened by 0 bases and J by 4 bases, with 7 bases between the two germline ends. The germline V gene has CDR1 LGHNA and CDR2 YSLEER. This CDR3 is built from 13 residues. CDR3 protein: CASSQDLPYEQYF. The CDR3 nucleotides read TGCGCCAGCAGCCAAGATCTGCCGTACGAGCAGTACTTC.

This clonotype has a count of ten or more. The J gene is TRBJ2-5, the V gene TRBV5-1, with D possibly matching TRBD2 (5 bases). The ends were cut back, 0 bases at V and 2 bases at J, with 8 bases in the middle. This CDR3 spans 14 amino acids. The germline V gene has CDR1 SGHRS and CDR2 YFSETQ. The CDR3 sequence: CASSLGTGQETQYF. As DNA, the CDR3 is TGCGCCAGCAGCTTGGGAACGGGGCAAGAGACCCAGTACTTC.

V and J are TRBV20-1 and TRBJ1-6; a possible D gene is TRBD1 (6 bases). There are 14 residues in the CDR3. Trimming cost V 3 bases and J 3 bases, with 9 bases left between them. CDR1 is DFQATT and CDR2 is SNEGSKA in the germline V gene (reference sequence). The CDR3 loop reads CSASMDSYNSPLHF. The CDR3 DNA sequence: TGCAGTGCTAGCATGGACAGCTATAATTCACCCCTCCACTTT.

This clonotype was counted at least ten times. V is TRBV6-6 and J is TRBJ2-7; 12 bases match TRBD2. This CDR3 region has 13 residues. Germline assignment: CDR1 MNHNY and CDR2 SVGAGI (reference sequence). V was pared by 10 bases and J by 6 bases, with 7 bases of the junction left unmatched. The CDR3 loop reads CATLAGGPSEQYF. Here the CDR3 DNA reads TGTGCCACCCTAGCGGGAGGGCCCTCCGAGCAGTACTTC.

This sequence joins TRBV4-3 and TRBJ2-7; the match to TRBD2 covers 7 bases. Germline V lookup: CDR1 LGHNA, CDR2 YSLEER. This CDR3 comprises 14 residues. With 3 bases clipped from V and 1 base from J, the junction kept 3 bases outside the gene matches. The DNA of the CDR3 is TGCGCCAGCAGCCACGCTAGCGGTTCCTACGAGCAGTACTTC. It translates to CASSHASGSYEQYF.

CDR3: CASSSRRSGGATDTQYF. The CDR3 DNA sequence: TGTGCCAGCAGCTCCCGGCGGTCAGGGGGCGCGACAGATACGCAGTATTTT. V usage is TRBV11-1 and J usage is TRBJ2-3, with 8 bases identical to TRBD1. The length of the CDR3 is 17 residues. CDR1 is SGHAT and CDR2 is FQDESV in the germline V gene (reference sequence). V lost 4 bases to trimming and J lost 3 bases; unmatched junction nucleotides: 12.

This clonotype came up a few times. The chain combines TRBV12-3 or TRBV12-4 with TRBJ1-5; a weak D match, TRBD1 (6 bases). This CDR3 has 14 residues. The germline V and J ends were trimmed by 3 bases and 8 bases, with 14 bases remaining between them. The CDR3 loop reads CASSFLGGAEPQHF. Written as DNA, the CDR3 is TGTGCCAGCAGTTTCCTCGGGGGCGCGGAGCCCCAGCATTTT.

A few counts support this clonotype. The chain combines TRBV2 with TRBJ2-3; unclear D gene. Germline assignment: CDR1 SNHLY and CDR2 FYNNEI. Between the trimmed V and J ends, which lost 2 bases and 3 bases, there was a span of 12 bases. The CDR3 length is 15 residues. CDR3 in amino acids: CASSERAGGTDTQYF. In nucleotides, the CDR3 is TGTGCCAGCAGTGAAAGGGCAGGCGGTACAGATACGCAGTATTTT.

The chain is built from TRBV5-1 and TRBJ1-3; D uncertain. Germline CDR1 is SGHRS and CDR2 is YFSETQ. This CDR3 region has 18 residues. V was shortened by 4 bases and J by 0 bases, with 20 bases between the two germline ends. DNA for the CDR3: TGCGCCAGCAGCCTCATTCCGGGCAAACCGAGCTCTGGAAACACCATATATTTT. This translates into CASSLIPGKPSSGNTIYF. Supplemented by reference TRBV5-1 and TRBJ1-3, the full variable domain reads KAGVTQTPRYLIKTRGQQVTLSCSPISGHRSVSWYQQTPGQGLQFLFEYFSETQRNKGNFPGRFSGRQFSNSRSEMNVSTLELGDSALYLCASSLIPGKPSSGNTIYFGEGSWLTVV.

This clonotype occurred many times. The chain employs TRBV10-3 and TRBJ2-3; 9 nucleotides line up with TRBD2. Germline CDR1 and CDR2: ENHRY and SYGVKD. The CDR3 is made up of 17 amino acids. The trim removed 0 bases at V and 1 base at J, leaving 5 bases unmatched. DNA of the CDR3: TGTGCCATCAGTGAGTCGACTCGGACTAGCGGCACAGATACGCAGTATTTT. Amino acid sequence: CAISESTRTSGTDTQYF.

This clonotype was detected many times. This chain links TRBV7-9 with TRBJ2-1, with 8 bases matching TRBD1. This CDR3 spans 17 amino acids. Germline CDR1 is SEHNR and CDR2 is FQNEAQ (reference sequence). The V gene end was trimmed by 3 bases and the J gene end by 0 bases; junction bases not matched to a gene: 7. The CDR3 here is CASSFTQGAPSYNEQFF. As DNA, the CDR3 is TGTGCCAGCAGCTTTACTCAGGGGGCCCCCTCCTACAATGAGCAGTTCTTC.

This clonotype was seen a handful of times. The gene calls are TRBV5-1 and TRBJ2-5; D ambiguous. The CDR3 runs to 14 residues. The germline V and J ends were trimmed by 0 bases and 0 bases, with 6 bases remaining between them. From germline, CDR1 is SGHRS and CDR2 YFSETQ. The CDR3: CASSLGHNQETQYF. The CDR3 bases are TGCGCCAGCAGCTTGGGGCACAACCAAGAGACCCAGTACTTC. Combining the CDR3 with reference TRBV5-1 and TRBJ2-5 gives the whole variable domain KAGVTQTPRYLIKTRGQQVTLSCSPISGHRSVSWYQQTPGQGLQFLFEYFSETQRNKGNFPGRFSGRQFSNSRSEMNVSTLELGDSALYLCASSLGHNQETQYFGPGTRLLVL.

A few counts support this clonotype. The chain links TRBV12-3 or TRBV12-4 to TRBJ2-7; possibly TRBD2 for D (5 bases). V lost 0 bases and J lost 6, with 12 bases in between. The CDR3 covers 14 residues. CDR3 sequence reads: CASSLAGGGGEQYF. The CDR3 DNA is TGTGCCAGCAGTTTAGCGGGCGGAGGCGGCGAGCAGTACTTC.